This is a list of T cell receptor beta chains from one sample in a study of regulatory T cells in long-lasting Graves disease. TCRdb used MiXCR to reprocess the multiplex PCR reads, holding one entry per CDR3 protein. The table records 350,000 to 500,000 distinct CDR3 sequences, approximately 15% of them present only once. These same data were also listed under a study on T cells in Graves' hyperthyroidism and ophthalmopathy.

The sequencing here drew on peripheral blood mononuclear cells (PBMCs), taken at new diagnosis, from a patient treated with antithyroid drugs. The receptors derive from a woman aged 50 to 60 with Graves disease. CDR3s include the opening cysteine and the closing phenylalanine or tryptophan. The order of the fields is J gene, clone size, V gene, D gene, CDR3 protein, CDR3 DNA. A D gene is named only where the DNA matches it firmly. A row's size may be missing; if present it is once, few, many or a size class.

J gene: TRBJ2-5
clone size: -
V gene: TRBV5-6
D gene: -
CDR3 protein: CASSLARTNKETQYF
CDR3 DNA: TGTGCCAGCAGCTTGGCGAGGACTAACAAAGAGACCCAGTACTTC

J gene: TRBJ1-5
clone size: many
V gene: TRBV6-1
D gene: -
CDR3 protein: CASKLWTENQPQHF
CDR3 DNA: TGTGCCAGCAAGCTATGGACGGAGAATCAGCCCCAGCATTTT

J gene: TRBJ1-1
clone size: few
V gene: TRBV15
D gene: -
CDR3 protein: CATSRGGYREAFF
CDR3 DNA: TGTGCCACCAGCAGAGGAGGGTACAGAGAAGCTTTCTTT

J gene: TRBJ2-5
clone size: -
V gene: TRBV7-9
D gene: TRBD2
CDR3 protein: CASSSGTSGSETQYF
CDR3 DNA: TGTGCCAGCAGCAGCGGGACTAGCGGGAGTGAGACCCAGTACTTC

J gene: TRBJ2-3
clone size: few
V gene: TRBV7-9
D gene: -
CDR3 protein: CASSLGAYKSTDTQYF
CDR3 DNA: TGTGCCAGCAGCTTGGGCGCCTACAAAAGCACAGATACGCAGTATTTT

J gene: TRBJ2-2
clone size: few
V gene: TRBV7-8
D gene: TRBD1
CDR3 protein: CASRPGQALNTGELFF
CDR3 DNA: TGTGCCAGCAGACCGGGACAGGCTTTGAACACCGGGGAGCTGTTTTTT

J gene: TRBJ2-7
clone size: many
V gene: TRBV12-3/TRBV12-4
D gene: TRBD1
CDR3 protein: CASSSGQGAVEQYF
CDR3 DNA: TGTGCCAGCAGTTCGGGACAGGGGGCTGTCGAGCAGTACTTC

J gene: TRBJ1-4
clone size: many
V gene: TRBV12-3/TRBV12-4
D gene: TRBD1
CDR3 protein: CASSPDRGAPDEKLFF
CDR3 DNA: TGTGCCAGCAGTCCCGACAGGGGGGCGCCCGATGAAAAACTGTTTTTT

J gene: TRBJ1-5
clone size: many
V gene: TRBV27
D gene: -
CDR3 protein: CASSFANSNQPQHF
CDR3 DNA: TGTGCCAGCAGTTTTGCAAATAGCAATCAGCCCCAGCATTTT

J gene: TRBJ2-2
clone size: few
V gene: TRBV10-3
D gene: TRBD2
CDR3 protein: CAITGLAGDTGELFF
CDR3 DNA: TGTGCCATCACCGGACTAGCGGGGGACACCGGGGAGCTGTTTTTT

J gene: TRBJ2-1
clone size: few
V gene: TRBV29-1
D gene: TRBD2
CDR3 protein: CSVDTSGSNEQFF
CDR3 DNA: TGCAGCGTTGATACTAGCGGGAGCAATGAGCAGTTCTTC

J gene: TRBJ2-7
clone size: many
V gene: TRBV28
D gene: TRBD2
CDR3 protein: CASSPPSGRLSSYEQYF
CDR3 DNA: TGTGCCAGCAGCCCCCCGTCCGGGAGGCTGAGCTCCTACGAGCAGTACTTC

J gene: TRBJ1-2
clone size: -
V gene: TRBV9
D gene: -
CDR3 protein: CASSVGEGPIFYGYTF
CDR3 DNA: TGTGCCAGCAGCGTAGGTGAAGGACCGATTTTCTATGGCTACACCTTC

J gene: TRBJ2-2
clone size: few
V gene: TRBV28
D gene: TRBD1
CDR3 protein: CASSPTRTGGWSGELFF
CDR3 DNA: TGTGCCAGCAGTCCTACTCGGACAGGGGGCTGGAGCGGGGAGCTGTTTTTT

J gene: TRBJ2-7
clone size: many
V gene: TRBV7-2
D gene: -
CDR3 protein: CASRIEDEQYF
CDR3 DNA: TGTGCCAGCAGGATAGAGGACGAGCAGTACTTC

J gene: TRBJ2-3
clone size: -
V gene: TRBV5-1
D gene: -
CDR3 protein: CASSLDGGEDTQYF
CDR3 DNA: TGCGCCAGCAGCTTGGATGGCGGGGAAGATACGCAGTATTTT

J gene: TRBJ1-5
clone size: many
V gene: TRBV2
D gene: -
CDR3 protein: CASSELGEAQPQHF
CDR3 DNA: TGTGCCAGCAGTGAACTTGGGGAGGCTCAGCCCCAGCATTTT

J gene: TRBJ2-1
clone size: many
V gene: TRBV28
D gene: -
CDR3 protein: CASSLPSSAYNEQFF
CDR3 DNA: TGTGCCAGCAGTTTACCATCTAGCGCCTACAATGAGCAGTTCTTC

J gene: TRBJ2-1
clone size: many
V gene: TRBV5-1
D gene: -
CDR3 protein: CASSAGTGSLYNEQFF
CDR3 DNA: TGCGCCAGCAGCGCCGGTACAGGGTCCCTCTACAATGAGCAGTTCTTC

J gene: TRBJ2-7
clone size: -
V gene: TRBV6-2/TRBV6-3
D gene: TRBD2
CDR3 protein: CASSSGVTYEQYF
CDR3 DNA: TGTGCCAGCAGTAGCGGGGTTACCTACGAGCAGTACTTC

J gene: TRBJ2-3
clone size: many
V gene: TRBV5-4
D gene: TRBD2
CDR3 protein: CASSSGGLGSTDTQYF
CDR3 DNA: TGTGCCAGCAGCTCCGGGGGACTAGGCTCAACAGATACGCAGTATTTT

J gene: TRBJ2-1
clone size: few
V gene: TRBV4-2
D gene: -
CDR3 protein: CASSQGLRVKNANEQFF
CDR3 DNA: TGTGCCAGCAGCCAAGGCCTTCGGGTAAAAAACGCCAATGAGCAGTTCTTC

J gene: TRBJ2-7
clone size: many
V gene: TRBV10-1
D gene: TRBD1
CDR3 protein: CASSVRQGSEQYF
CDR3 DNA: TGCGCCAGCAGTGTGAGACAGGGCTCCGAGCAGTACTTC

J gene: TRBJ2-7
clone size: few
V gene: TRBV7-6
D gene: -
CDR3 protein: CASSWGSGEDEQYF
CDR3 DNA: TGTGCCAGCAGCTGGGGGAGCGGCGAAGACGAGCAGTACTTC

J gene: TRBJ1-5
clone size: few
V gene: TRBV30
D gene: -
CDR3 protein: CAWSGSNNQPQHF
CDR3 DNA: TGTGCCTGGAGTGGCTCAAATAATCAGCCCCAGCATTTT

J gene: TRBJ2-2
clone size: few
V gene: TRBV6-2/TRBV6-3
D gene: TRBD1
CDR3 protein: CASSYSGDRGAGELFF
CDR3 DNA: TGTGCCAGCAGTTACTCAGGGGACAGGGGGGCCGGGGAGCTGTTTTTT

J gene: TRBJ1-3
clone size: many
V gene: TRBV2
D gene: -
CDR3 protein: CASSEISVSSGNTIYF
CDR3 DNA: TGTGCCAGCAGTGAAATTTCGGTGAGCTCTGGAAACACCATATATTTT

J gene: TRBJ2-7
clone size: many
V gene: TRBV7-6
D gene: TRBD2
CDR3 protein: CASSLMGLAHEQYF
CDR3 DNA: TGTGCCAGCAGCTTAATGGGACTAGCCCACGAGCAGTACTTC

J gene: TRBJ2-7
clone size: few
V gene: TRBV4-1
D gene: -
CDR3 protein: CASSQDFGDLIYEQYF
CDR3 DNA: TGCGCCAGCAGCCAAGATTTTGGGGACCTAATCTACGAGCAGTACTTC

J gene: TRBJ2-3
clone size: -
V gene: TRBV20-1
D gene: -
CDR3 protein: CSAREAITPNTQYF
CDR3 DNA: TGCAGTGCTAGAGAGGCGATCACTCCCAATACGCAGTATTTT

J gene: TRBJ2-7
clone size: -
V gene: TRBV18
D gene: TRBD2
CDR3 protein: CASSPPSGSDEQYF
CDR3 DNA: TGTGCCAGCTCACCACCTAGCGGGAGTGACGAGCAGTACTTC

J gene: TRBJ2-7
clone size: few
V gene: TRBV5-1
D gene: -
CDR3 protein: CASSPVEDGTYEQYF
CDR3 DNA: TGCGCCAGCAGCCCCGTCGAGGACGGAACCTACGAGCAGTACTTC

J gene: TRBJ1-5
clone size: -
V gene: TRBV5-1
D gene: TRBD1
CDR3 protein: CASSLGNRGSNQPQHF
CDR3 DNA: TGCGCCAGCAGCTTGGGAAACAGGGGAAGCAATCAGCCCCAGCATTTT

J gene: TRBJ2-2
clone size: -
V gene: TRBV28
D gene: -
CDR3 protein: CASGVQNPNTGELFF
CDR3 DNA: TGTGCCAGCGGGGTGCAGAATCCGAACACCGGGGAGCTGTTTTTT

J gene: TRBJ2-7
clone size: many
V gene: TRBV20-1
D gene: -
CDR3 protein: CSARVAGSYEQYF
CDR3 DNA: TGCAGTGCTAGAGTGGCGGGTTCCTACGAGCAGTACTTC

J gene: TRBJ2-3
clone size: many
V gene: TRBV5-5
D gene: TRBD2
CDR3 protein: CASSPGTSETDTQYF
CDR3 DNA: TGTGCCAGCAGCCCCGGTACTAGCGAGACAGATACGCAGTATTTT

J gene: TRBJ1-6
clone size: many
V gene: TRBV5-1
D gene: -
CDR3 protein: CASGVGQLGGSPLHF
CDR3 DNA: TGCGCCAGCGGCGTTGGACAACTCGGCGGTTCACCCCTCCACTTT

J gene: TRBJ2-3
clone size: few
V gene: TRBV19
D gene: -
CDR3 protein: CASSPRQGGMGTDTQYF
CDR3 DNA: TGTGCCAGTAGTCCGCGACAGGGCGGGATGGGCACAGATACGCAGTATTTT

J gene: TRBJ1-2
clone size: many
V gene: TRBV2
D gene: -
CDR3 protein: CASSGQTYGYTF
CDR3 DNA: TGTGCCAGCAGTGGTCAAACCTATGGCTACACCTTC

J gene: TRBJ1-1
clone size: many
V gene: TRBV13
D gene: -
CDR3 protein: CASSTPRGNTEAFF
CDR3 DNA: TGTGCCAGCAGTACCCCCAGGGGGAACACTGAAGCTTTCTTT

J gene: TRBJ1-2
clone size: -
V gene: TRBV6-9
D gene: -
CDR3 protein: CASSYGGGGFIYGYTF
CDR3 DNA: TGTGCCAGCAGTTACGGGGGAGGGGGATTTATCTATGGCTACACCTTC

J gene: TRBJ1-1
clone size: many
V gene: TRBV3-1
D gene: -
CDR3 protein: CASSVPGVEAFF
CDR3 DNA: TGTGCCAGCAGCGTACCCGGGGTAGAAGCTTTCTTT

J gene: TRBJ1-5
clone size: many
V gene: TRBV5-1
D gene: -
CDR3 protein: CASSLSGDWGQPQHF
CDR3 DNA: TGCGCCAGCAGCTTGTCAGGAGATTGGGGTCAGCCCCAGCATTTT

J gene: TRBJ1-4
clone size: few
V gene: TRBV18
D gene: -
CDR3 protein: CASSIDGDNEKLFF
CDR3 DNA: TGTGCCAGCTCAATCGACGGGGACAATGAAAAACTGTTTTTT

J gene: TRBJ2-3
clone size: many
V gene: TRBV18
D gene: -
CDR3 protein: CASSGQRTSTDTQYF
CDR3 DNA: TGTGCCAGCTCAGGTCAACGGACTAGCACAGATACGCAGTATTTT

J gene: TRBJ2-1
clone size: many
V gene: TRBV12-3/TRBV12-4
D gene: -
CDR3 protein: CASSPGGAQYNEQFF
CDR3 DNA: TGTGCCAGCAGCCCTGGCGGGGCCCAGTACAATGAGCAGTTCTTC

J gene: TRBJ2-5
clone size: once
V gene: TRBV20-1
D gene: TRBD1
CDR3 protein: CSARTGLETQYF
CDR3 DNA: TGCAGTGCTAGGACAGGGCTAGAGACCCAGTACTTC

J gene: TRBJ2-7
clone size: -
V gene: TRBV28
D gene: TRBD2
CDR3 protein: CASSPTSGRPLEQYF
CDR3 DNA: TGTGCCAGCAGTCCCACTAGCGGGAGGCCTCTTGAGCAGTACTTC

J gene: TRBJ1-5
clone size: many
V gene: TRBV2
D gene: TRBD1
CDR3 protein: CASSERAGGYQPQHF
CDR3 DNA: TGTGCCAGCAGTGAAAGGGCAGGGGGGTATCAGCCCCAGCATTTT

J gene: TRBJ2-1
clone size: -
V gene: TRBV29-1
D gene: TRBD2
CDR3 protein: CSVTGTSGRTGSYNEQFF
CDR3 DNA: TGCAGCGTTACCGGGACTAGCGGGAGAACAGGGTCCTACAATGAGCAGTTCTTC

J gene: TRBJ2-5
clone size: few
V gene: TRBV30
D gene: TRBD1
CDR3 protein: CAWDTGAETQYF
CDR3 DNA: TGTGCCTGGGATACAGGGGCAGAGACCCAGTACTTC

J gene: TRBJ1-4
clone size: few
V gene: TRBV5-6
D gene: -
CDR3 protein: CASSLSFGEKLFF
CDR3 DNA: TGTGCCAGCAGCTTGTCTTTCGGTGAAAAACTGTTTTTT

J gene: TRBJ1-5
clone size: many
V gene: TRBV12-3/TRBV12-4
D gene: -
CDR3 protein: CASSWGDSNQPQHF
CDR3 DNA: TGTGCCAGCAGTTGGGGTGATAGCAATCAGCCCCAGCATTTT

J gene: TRBJ2-1
clone size: many
V gene: TRBV10-1
D gene: -
CDR3 protein: CASSESGFGNEQFF
CDR3 DNA: TGCGCCAGCAGTGAGTCTGGGTTCGGCAATGAGCAGTTCTTC